This TCR beta chain comes out of a study of cytomegalovirus exposure and HLA in healthy donors. Some clones are missing from TCRdb's copy, which holds only in-frame ones; the method was immunoSEQ multiplex PCR. The table records some 170,000 clones, roughly 84% of them present only once. CDR1 and CDR2 (germline): SGDLS, YYNGEE. The V and J ends lost 0 bases and 6 bases, in that order; junction bases with no gene match: 7. The CDR3 sequence is 15 residues long. The clonotype originates from a young man in good health and CMV-seropositive. The chain uses TRBV9 and TRBJ2-3; TRBD2 matches 7 bases. The source material was PBMCs. In DNA, the CDR3 is TGTGCCAGCAGCGTAGGAGCGGGGTTACTTGATACGCAGTATTTT. Translation gives CASSVGAGLLDTQYF.